The 3 T cell receptor beta chains below come from one sample, sequenced in a study of blood T cells in healthy people across ages. Alongside a J-beta primer mix, a sample-barcoded 5' primer served in a second PCR lasting 7 to 11 cycles. From the 5' RACE reads, TCRdb called clonotypes with MiXCR, one entry per CDR3 protein. The table shows 550,000 to 750,000 distinct CDR3 sequences, with roughly 21% occurring only once. The specimen was blood. The receptors come from a man aged 70-80 years in good health.

The J gene is TRBJ1-1, the V gene TRBV3-1; no definite D call. V shed 1 base and J shed 2 bases, with 8 bases lying between them. This CDR3 has 14 residues. Germline lookup yields CDR1 LGHDT and CDR2 YNNKEL (reference sequence). DNA for the CDR3: TGTGCCAGCAGCCAAGCTCCGATTAACACTGAAGCTTTCTTT. Amino acids: CASSQAPINTEAFF.

This clonotype has a single count. This chain links TRBV20-1 with TRBJ2-7; D is undetermined. Per germline, CDR1 DFQATT and CDR2 SNEGSKA (reference sequence). Trimming removed 1 base from V and 4 bases from J, with 20 bases in between. This CDR3 contains 16 residues. The CDR3 is CSARAPEWATEYEQYF. DNA of the CDR3: TGCAGTGCTAGAGCGCCTGAGTGGGCGACCGAGTACGAGCAGTACTTC.

This rearrangement joins TRBV4-3 to TRBJ1-3; D is unresolved. V lost 3 bases to trimming and J lost 4 bases, with 13 bases between them. Germline V gene data show CDR1 as LGHNA and CDR2 as YSLEER. This CDR3 spans 15 amino acids. CDR3 region: CASSQSFTTGNTIYF. The CDR3 DNA reads TGCGCCAGCAGCCAGTCATTTACTACAGGAAACACCATATATTTT.